This TCR beta chain was profiled in a study of OX40 agonist ivuxolimab in advanced cancers. About the research overall: In this trial design, patients received ivuxolimab intravenously at 0.01 to 10 mg/kg every 2 weeks.

Trimming stripped 2 bases from V and 7 bases from J, with 18 bases between. Germline values: CDR1 SQVTM, CDR2 ANQGSEA. The CDR3 is 14 amino acids. Concerning this clone: What it binds is unknown.

Findings of the study overall: Low normalized T-cell clonal expansion was also seen in some nonresponders.

The method was immunoSEQ multiplex PCR; TCRdb's version includes in-frame clones alone and lacks a portion of them. The sample carries nearly 65,000 clones, 91% recorded once. The source material was CD4+ or CD8+ T cells sorted from blood, sampled in a trial of the OX40 agonist ivuxolimab. This TCR came from an adult with an advanced solid tumor such as melanoma, head and neck, liver or kidney cancer. The rearrangement uses TRBV29-1 and TRBJ2-7, with D perhaps TRBD1 (6 bases). CDR3 in amino acids: CSVEFLGQGKEQYF. As DNA, the CDR3 is TGCAGCGTTGAATTTCTGGGGCAGGGGAAAGAGCAGTACTTC.